Below are 25 T cell receptor beta chains sequenced from a single sample in a study of blood T cells in healthy people across ages. A second PCR of roughly 6 to 12 cycles used a sample-barcoded 5' primer and a J-beta primer mix. TCRdb re-called the 5' RACE reads through MiXCR, storing one row per CDR3 protein. The table shows about 640,000 distinct CDR3 sequences, with approximately 50% occurring only once. The specimen sequenced was blood. The source is a man in his sixties in good health.

The V gene is TRBV10-3, the J gene TRBJ2-7; perhaps TRBD1 as D (6 bases). Germline V gives CDR1 ENHRY, CDR2 SYGVKD. This CDR3 region has 16 residues. The ends were cut back, 0 bases at V and 0 bases at J, with 12 bases in the middle. CDR3 in amino acids: CAISESGRGLSYEQYF. The DNA for the CDR3 is TGTGCCATCAGTGAGTCCGGCAGGGGTCTCTCCTACGAGCAGTACTTC.

In this sample, this clonotype turned up a few times. The gene calls are TRBV18 and TRBJ1-1; 7 bases map to TRBD1. Germline CDR1 reads KGHSH; CDR2 reads LQKENI. V shed 0 bases and J 4 bases; nucleotides not matched to a gene: 8. This CDR3 region has 16 residues. CDR3 region: CASSPPNKGAITEAFF. CDR3 nucleotide sequence: TGTGCCAGCTCACCACCGAACAAGGGGGCTATCACTGAAGCTTTCTTT.

The gene calls are TRBV20-1 and TRBJ2-4; tentatively, D is TRBD1 or TRBD2 (6 bases each). The better agreement between TRBJ2-7 and the DNA end casts doubt on the J call. The CDR3 has 13 residues. Germline-derived CDR1 and CDR2 are DFQATT and SNEGSKA (reference sequence). The CDR3 region has the DNA TGCAGCTTCCTTTCGGGGGTACAGGGCGAGCAGTACTTC. Its protein product is CSFLSGVQGEQYF.

V usage is TRBV5-1 and J usage is TRBJ1-4; D is unclear. The CDR3 is 14 amino acids. V was cut by 2 bases and J by 3 bases, with 8 bases left in between. The V gene's germline CDR1 is SGHRS and CDR2 YFSETQ. CDR3 loop: CASSFQPSNEKLFF. For the CDR3, the DNA is TGCGCCAGCAGCTTTCAGCCCTCTAATGAAAAACTGTTTTTT.

This sequence joins TRBV29-1 and TRBJ2-5, with D perhaps matching TRBD1 (5 bases). Per the germline V gene, CDR1 is SQVTM and CDR2 is ANQGSEA. The ends were cut back, 7 bases at V and 1 base at J, with 16 bases in the middle. The CDR3 runs 14 residues. In DNA form, the CDR3 reads TGCAGCGCCGCCGAATGGCAGGGCCAAGAGACCCAGTACTTC. This sequence encodes CSAAEWQGQETQYF. Full variable domain (missing parts from reference TRBV29-1 and TRBJ2-5): SAVISQKPSRDICQRGTSLTIQCQVDSQVTMMFWYRQQPGQSLTLIATANQGSEATYESGFVIDKFPISRPNLTFSTLTVSNMSPEDSSIYLCSAAEWQGQETQYFGPGTRLLVL.

The chain joins TRBV5-1 to TRBJ2-3; TRBD1 is a possible D gene (6 bases). V lost 2 bases to trimming and J lost 0 bases, with 19 bases between them. CDR3 length: 18 amino acids. Germline loops: CDR1 SGHRS, CDR2 YFSETQ. In DNA form, the CDR3 reads TGCGCCAGCAGCTTCCCAGGGACACCTACACCTAGCACAGATACGCAGTATTTT. Protein sequence: CASSFPGTPTPSTDTQYF.

In its sample, this clonotype was seen a few times. This chain uses TRBV6-2 or TRBV6-3 with TRBJ2-1; tentative D call: TRBD1 (6 bases). From germline, CDR1 is MNHEY and CDR2 SVGEGT. The length of the CDR3 is 15 residues. Trimming pared 4 bases from V and 0 bases from J, leaving 10 bases between. The CDR3 nucleotides are TGTGCCAGCAGTTCCAGGGGCCGCTCCTACAATGAGCAGTTCTTC. Its protein is CASSSRGRSYNEQFF.

A few counts support this clonotype. The gene calls are TRBV7-9 and TRBJ2-3; 11 bases map to TRBD2. The germline V gene has CDR1 SEHNR and CDR2 FQNEAQ (reference sequence). The CDR3 runs 16 residues. Trimming cost V 5 bases and J 4 bases; bases outside gene matches: 8. CDR3 nucleotides: TGTGCCAGCAGCCCCATACTAGCGGGGGCTGCAGATACGCAGTATTTT. As protein: CASSPILAGAADTQYF. Looking up the rest from reference TRBV7-9 and TRBJ2-3 gives the full variable domain: DTGVSQNPRHKITKRGQNVTFRCDPISEHNRLYWYRQTLGQGPEFLTYFQNEAQLEKSRLLSDRFSAERPKGSFSTLEIQRTEQGDSAMYLCASSPILAGAADTQYFGPGTRLTVL.

The chain joins TRBV4-1 to TRBJ2-1; 8 bases are a match to TRBD2. The J call may be mistaken, given a closer DNA end match to TRBJ2-7. Germline CDR1 and CDR2: MGHRA and YSYEKL. The CDR3 covers 16 residues. This CDR3 reads CASSQDRGGQNNEQYF. The CDR3 nucleotides read TGCGCCAGCAGCCAAGATCGGGGGGGTCAAAACAATGAGCAGTACTTC.

This clonotype was detected once. The rearrangement joins TRBV2 to TRBJ2-5; tentatively, D is TRBD1 or TRBD2 (5 bases each). Germline values: CDR1 SNHLY, CDR2 FYNNEI. The CDR3 consists of 11 residues. Trimming pared 5 bases from V and 11 bases from J, leaving 12 bases between. The CDR3 DNA is TGTGCCAGCAGTTCGGGTTGGGGGCAGTACTTC. This codes for CASSSGWGQYF.

This sequence joins TRBV10-1 and TRBJ2-1, with 10 bases that match TRBD1. The CDR3 loop spans 16 amino acids. J was trimmed by 3 bases and V by 0 bases; bases with no gene match: 2. Germline lookup yields CDR1 WNHNN and CDR2 SYGVQD (reference sequence). CDR3 DNA: TGCGCCAGCAGTGAGTCCGGACAGGGGGACTACAATGAGCAGTTCTTC. It is translated as CASSESGQGDYNEQFF.

The CDR3 DNA follows: TGTGCCAGCAGTTTCGTAGGGGGCATGGCCGGGGAGCTGTTTTTT. It yields the protein CASSFVGGMAGELFF. This chain uses TRBV12-3 or TRBV12-4 with TRBJ2-2; 7 positions agree with TRBD1. Trimming cost V 3 bases and J 6 bases; bases outside gene matches: 7. CDR3 length equals 15 residues.

The gene calls are TRBV12-3 or TRBV12-4 and TRBJ1-5; TRBD1 might be the D (5 bases). Trimming took 6 bases from V and 0 from J, leaving 15 bases between them. The length of the CDR3 is 16 residues. The DNA for the CDR3 is TGTGCCAGCAGCCGCGGGACGGATTATAGCAATCAGCCCCAGCATTTT. As protein: CASSRGTDYSNQPQHF.

Only one count was recorded for this clonotype. This chain links TRBV7-9 with TRBJ1-2; TRBD1 aligns across 7 bases. The V and J ends lost 5 bases and 7 bases, in that order; junction bases with no gene match: 13. This CDR3 contains 15 residues. From germline, CDR1 is SEHNR and CDR2 FQNEAQ (reference sequence). The CDR3 DNA sequence: TGTGCCAGCAGCCCCGGACCAGAGGGGGCAACTGGCTACACCTTC. It codes for CASSPGPEGATGYTF.

CDR3 coding DNA: TGCGCCAGCAGCCCCCTGACAGACAATGAGCAGTTCTTC. Translating it yields CASSPLTDNEQFF. This chain connects TRBV4-1 to TRBJ2-1, with D possibly being TRBD1 (5 bases). Germline V gene sequence: CDR1 MGHRA, CDR2 YSYEKL. V dropped 4 bases and J dropped 5 bases, with 9 bases sitting between them. This CDR3 has 13 residues.

The rearrangement links TRBV4-1 to TRBJ2-5; 7 bases are shared with TRBD1. The trim removed 4 bases at V and 7 bases at J, leaving 9 bases unmatched. The germline V gene encodes CDR1 MGHRA and CDR2 YSYEKL. The CDR3 is 14 amino acids. The DNA of the CDR3 is TGCGCCAGCAGCCCTACAGGGGCTCAGGGGACCCAGTACTTC. This encodes CASSPTGAQGTQYF.

This clonotype was recorded many times. V and J are TRBV7-9 and TRBJ2-3, with TRBD2 identical over 10 bases. The CDR3 is 16 amino acids. Losses at the gene ends were 5 bases for V and 3 bases for J; bases not matched to a gene: 8. Looked up from germline, CDR1 is SEHNR and CDR2 is FQNEAQ (reference sequence). For the CDR3, the DNA is TGTGCCAGCAGCCCCGGACTAGCGGAGTATACAGATACGCAGTATTTT. Translating gives CASSPGLAEYTDTQYF.

The chain uses TRBV7-9 and TRBJ1-2; the D is unclear. The CDR3 contains 14 residues. The germline gives CDR1 SEHNR, CDR2 FQNEAQ (reference sequence). V shed 1 base and J shed 7 bases, with 13 bases lying between them. As DNA, the CDR3 is TGTGCCAGCAGCTTAGATCGGCCTCTAGGTGGCTACACCTTC. Its protein product is CASSLDRPLGGYTF.

The chain has TRBV19 and TRBJ2-7, with D perhaps TRBD1 (5 bases). The end of the DNA fits TRBJ2-5 better, so the J call may be wrong. The CDR3 totals 13 residues. Germline values: CDR1 LNHDA, CDR2 SQIVND (reference sequence). In nucleotides, the CDR3 is TGTGCCAGTAGTATCTCAACGCAGGGGACCCAGTACTTC. Amino acids: CASSISTQGTQYF.

The chain has TRBV28 and TRBJ2-1; 7 bases agree with TRBD1. The CDR3 totals 14 residues. In germline, CDR1 is MDHEN, CDR2 SYDVKM. The V and J ends lost 3 bases and 5 bases, in that order; junction bases with no gene match: 4. The CDR3 DNA is TGTGCCAGCAGTTTGCCACAGGGGAACAATGAGCAGTTCTTC. Translating it yields CASSLPQGNNEQFF.

This clonotype has ten or more counts. The rearrangement joins TRBV20-1 to TRBJ2-5, with 10 bases lining up with TRBD1. Germline-derived CDR1 and CDR2 are DFQATT and SNEGSKA (reference sequence). Trimming at V came to 2 bases and at J to 2 bases, leaving 14 bases not matched to a gene. The CDR3 runs 18 residues. The CDR3 is CSARPDRGFSFGQETQYF. CDR3 sequence (DNA): TGCAGTGCTAGACCGGACAGGGGGTTTAGTTTCGGGCAAGAGACCCAGTACTTC.

The chain joins TRBV5-5 to TRBJ2-1, with D hard to call. V was clipped by 3 bases and J by 10 bases, with 14 bases between them. The CDR3 extends over 13 amino acids. Germline CDR1 is SGHKS and CDR2 is YYEKEE (reference sequence). The CDR3 bases are TGTGCCAGCAGCTCTCGGACGGAGAGGGAGCAGTTCTTC. It translates to CASSSRTEREQFF. The entire variable domain, with the rest obtained from reference TRBV5-5 and TRBJ2-1, is as follows: DAGVTQSPTHLIKTRGQQVTLRCSPISGHKSVSWYQQVLGQGPQFIFQYYEKEERGRGNFPDRFSARQFPNYSSELNVNALLLGDSALYLCASSSRTEREQFFGPGTRLTVL.

This clonotype was counted between two and nine times. The rearrangement joins TRBV10-2 to TRBJ1-6; perhaps TRBD1 as D (5 bases). Between the trimmed V and J ends, which lost 0 bases and 7 bases, there was a span of 16 bases. The CDR3 totals 17 residues. Germline CDR1 reads WSHSY; CDR2 reads SAAADI. The CDR3 spells CASSESIGRGANSPLHF. The CDR3 DNA follows: TGCGCCAGCAGTGAGTCGATCGGCCGTGGGGCAAATTCACCCCTCCACTTT.

There are a few counts of this clonotype. A read error is possible here, since a much larger clone lies one base away. The rearrangement uses TRBV2 and TRBJ2-7; 7 nucleotides agree with TRBD1. With V trimmed by 6 bases and J by 3 bases, 8 bases remained unmatched. Germline values: CDR1 SNHLY, CDR2 FYNNEI. This CDR3 has 14 residues. For the CDR3, the DNA is TGTGCCAGCAGAGTCGACAGGGTACTCTACGAGCAGTACTTC. It codes for CASRVDRVLYEQYF. The variable domain in full, completed from reference TRBV2 and TRBJ2-7, reads EPEVTQTPSHQVTQMGQEVILRCVPISNHLYFYWYRQILGQKVEFLVSFYNNEISEKSEIFDDQFSVERPDGSNFTLKIRSTKLEDSAMYFCASRVDRVLYEQYFGPGTRLTVT.

This clonotype appeared a few times. The chain employs TRBV7-2 and TRBJ2-1, with D unclear. Germline-derived CDR1 and CDR2 are SGHTA and FQGNSA. V dropped 5 bases and J dropped 4 bases, with 15 bases sitting between them. CDR3 length: 15 residues. CDR3 sequence: CASSPHLGRYNEQFF. The CDR3 DNA reads TGTGCCAGCAGCCCCCATCTGGGCAGGTACAATGAGCAGTTCTTC.